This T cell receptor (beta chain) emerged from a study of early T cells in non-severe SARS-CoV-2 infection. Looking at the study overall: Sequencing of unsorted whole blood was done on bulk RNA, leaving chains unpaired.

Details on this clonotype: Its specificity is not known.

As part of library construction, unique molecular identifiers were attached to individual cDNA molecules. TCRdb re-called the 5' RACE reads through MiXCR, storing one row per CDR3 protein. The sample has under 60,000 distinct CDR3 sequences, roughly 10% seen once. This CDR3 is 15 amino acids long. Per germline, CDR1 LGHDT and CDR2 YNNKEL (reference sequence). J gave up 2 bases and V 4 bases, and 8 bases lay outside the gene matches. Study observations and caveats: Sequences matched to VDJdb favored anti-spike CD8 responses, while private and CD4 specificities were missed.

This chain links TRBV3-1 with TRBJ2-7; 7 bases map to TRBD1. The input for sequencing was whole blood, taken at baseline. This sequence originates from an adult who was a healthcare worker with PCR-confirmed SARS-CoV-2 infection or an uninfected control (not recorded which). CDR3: CASSPGTDITYEQYF. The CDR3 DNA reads TGTGCCAGCAGCCCCGGGACAGATATCACCTACGAGCAGTACTTC.